This passage covers 25 T cell receptor beta chains from one sample sequenced in a study of blood T cell repertoires in COVID-19. The method was immunoSEQ multiplex PCR; TCRdb's version includes in-frame clones alone and lacks a portion of them. The table lists roughly 250,000 clones, 70% to 90% of them singletons. Sequencing was done on a sample of PBMCs or T cells enriched from blood (not recorded which). The receptors shown here come from a woman between 40 and 55 years old with acute COVID-19.

The V and J genes are TRBV2 and TRBJ1-2; no definite D call. V lost 8 bases to trimming and J lost 1 base, with 14 bases between them. Germline V gene lookup returns CDR1 SNHLY and CDR2 FYNNEI. The length of the CDR3 is 14 residues. This CDR3 is CASGQTILNYGYTF. The CDR3 DNA is TGTGCCAGCGGGCAGACTATCCTTAACTATGGCTACACCTTC.

This chain uses TRBV11-2 with TRBJ2-1, with 7 bases matching TRBD2. Germline assignment: CDR1 SGHAT and CDR2 FQNNGV. The CDR3 covers 13 residues. V dropped 1 base and J dropped 10; count of bases not matched to a gene: 4. The CDR3, as DNA: TGTGCCAGCAGCTTAGGGGGAGCGGGGGAGCAGTTCTTC. Protein sequence: CASSLGGAGEQFF.

The gene calls are TRBV7-8 and TRBJ1-2, with 9 bases that match TRBD1. This CDR3 is 15 amino acids long. Germline assignment: CDR1 SGHVS and CDR2 FQNEAQ. V was pared by 5 bases and J by 3 bases, with 7 bases of the junction left unmatched. CDR3 coding DNA: TGTGCCAGCAGCCCCCGGGACAGGGCTGACTATGGCTACACCTTC. The encoded protein is CASSPRDRADYGYTF.

The chain uses TRBV12-3 or TRBV12-4 and TRBJ2-2; D gene uncertain. The CDR3 covers 13 residues. V was pared by 2 bases and J by 6 bases, with 7 bases between. CDR3 loop: CASSLRSPGELFF. In nucleotides, the CDR3 is TGTGCCAGCAGTTTAAGGAGTCCCGGGGAGCTGTTTTTT.

V is TRBV5-1 and J is TRBJ2-7; TRBD1 matches at 9 bases. Germline lookup yields CDR1 SGHRS and CDR2 YFSETQ. After removal of 7 bases from V and 5 bases from J, the junction contained 7 bases not matched to a gene. This CDR3 comprises 13 residues. This CDR3 is CASGAGTGNEQYF. DNA for the CDR3: TGCGCCAGCGGAGCCGGGACAGGGAACGAGCAGTACTTC.

This chain uses TRBV7-8 with TRBJ1-2; 8 nucleotides align to TRBD1. Trimming removed 2 bases from V and 6 bases from J; junction bases left unmatched: 2. Germline CDR1 is SGHVS and CDR2 is FQNEAQ. The CDR3 runs 13 residues. CDR3 sequence reads: CASSLTGGDGYTF. In DNA form, the CDR3 reads TGTGCCAGCAGCTTAACAGGGGGAGATGGCTACACCTTC.

Of note for this clone: Germline and junction disagree at one end, which may indicate a read error. The chain carries TRBV7-7 and TRBJ2-1, with 7 bases identical to TRBD2. Germline loops: CDR1 SSHAT, CDR2 FNYEAQ (reference sequence). CDR3 length: 15 residues. The CDR3 sequence: CASSLGGAGDNEQFF. In DNA form, the CDR3 reads TGTGCTAGCAGCCTCGGAGGGGCGGGAGACAATGAGCAGTTCTTC.

In DNA form, the CDR3 reads TGTGCCAGCAGCTCACGGAGGGGTCCAAACACTGAAGCTTTCTTT. This translates into CASSSRRGPNTEAFF. This chain joins TRBV7-9 and TRBJ1-1, with D perhaps matching TRBD1 (5 bases). Germline CDR1 SEHNR, CDR2 FQNEAQ (reference sequence). This CDR3 is built from 15 residues. Trimming cost V 4 bases and J 2 bases, with 14 bases left between them.

The V and J genes are TRBV28 and TRBJ1-1; tentative D call: TRBD1 (6 bases). Germline V CDR1 and CDR2: MDHEN, SYDVKM. Trimming left V 7 bases short and J 5 bases short, with 11 bases between. CDR3 length: 12 amino acids. This CDR3 reads CASTFRGTEAFF. In DNA form, the CDR3 reads TGTGCCAGCACCTTCAGGGGAACTGAAGCTTTCTTT.

The genes are TRBV5-1 and TRBJ2-7; 7 bases fit TRBD1. Germline trimming cut 4 bases from V and 2 bases from J; bases unmatched to any gene: 3. Germline values: CDR1 SGHRS, CDR2 YFSETQ. This CDR3 spans 13 amino acids. The CDR3 here is CASSVGQTYEQYF. CDR3 nucleotides: TGCGCCAGCAGCGTGGGACAGACCTACGAGCAGTACTTC.

J is TRBJ2-1 and V is TRBV19; 12 bases map to TRBD2. Germline lookup yields CDR1 LNHDA and CDR2 SQIVND (reference sequence). The trim removed 6 bases at V and 12 bases at J, leaving 9 bases unmatched. This CDR3 is 14 amino acids long. The CDR3 coding sequence is TGTGCCAGTAGCACAAGGGCTAGCGGGAGGGCGCAGTTCTTC. Protein product: CASSTRASGRAQFF.

The V call is TRBV7-3, the J call TRBJ2-3; 15 bases are shared with TRBD2. Per germline, CDR1 SGHTA and CDR2 FQGTGA. V trimming: 2 bases; J trimming: 4 bases; junction bases outside the gene matches: 7. The CDR3 spans 18 residues. The CDR3 spells CASSLGGLAGGRPDTQYF. CDR3 in DNA: TGTGCCAGCAGCTTAGGGGGACTAGCGGGAGGAAGACCAGATACGCAGTATTTT.

The CDR3 loop is CASSYPPSGVAEQYV. The CDR3, as DNA: TGTGCCAGCAGTTACCCCCCCAGCGGGGTAGCCGAGCAGTACGTC. This chain links TRBV6-2 or TRBV6-3 with TRBJ2-7; 7 nucleotides agree with TRBD2. Trimming removed 2 bases from V and 6 bases from J; junction bases left unmatched: 10. Germline CDR1 MNHEY, CDR2 SVGEGT. CDR3 length: 15 amino acids.

The chain has TRBV27 and TRBJ2-2; D perhaps matches TRBD1 (6 bases). This CDR3 is 14 amino acids long. From germline, CDR1 is MNHEY and CDR2 SMNVEV (reference sequence). The germline V and J ends were trimmed by 6 bases and 1 base, with 9 bases remaining between them. The CDR3 reads CASRWTENTGELFF. CDR3 bases: TGTGCCAGCAGGTGGACAGAGAACACCGGGGAGCTGTTTTTT.

In this sample, this clone turned up once. The rearrangement uses TRBV6-5 and TRBJ2-5; D unresolved. The CDR3 consists of 15 residues. V was pared by 3 bases and J by 5 bases, with 16 bases between. CDR1 MNHEY and CDR2 SVGAGI come from the germline V gene. The CDR3 loop reads CASSYLRQHRETQYF. The CDR3 nucleotides are TGTGCCAGCAGTTATTTGAGACAACACCGGGAGACCCAGTACTTC.

This clone was seen more than once but under ten times. J is TRBJ2-7 and V is TRBV5-4; D possibly corresponds to TRBD1 (5 bases). V was trimmed by 4 bases and J by 0 bases, leaving 17 bases between them. Germline lookup yields CDR1 SGHNT and CDR2 YYREEE (reference sequence). The CDR3 is made up of 16 amino acids. The CDR3 nucleotides are TGTGCCAGCAGCCAATATACAGGTCACGCCTCCTACGAGCAGTACGTC. Its translation is CASSQYTGHASYEQYV.

V usage is TRBV11-1 and J usage is TRBJ1-5, with 8 bases identical to TRBD1. This CDR3 has 13 residues. Germline assignment: CDR1 SGHAT and CDR2 FQDESV (reference sequence). The trim removed 5 bases at V and 6 bases at J, leaving 3 bases unmatched. CDR3 loop: CASSRDRSQPQHF. CDR3 nucleotide sequence: TGTGCCAGCAGCCGGGACAGGTCTCAGCCCCAGCATTTT.

This clone turned up a few times. This chain links TRBV9 with TRBJ1-5; D gene uncertain. Looked up from germline, CDR1 is SGDLS and CDR2 is YYNGEE. Trimming stripped 4 bases from V and 2 bases from J, with 7 bases between. The CDR3 loop spans 13 amino acids. Written as DNA, the CDR3 is TGTGCCAGCAGCACGAGCGGCAATCAGCCCCAGCATTTT. This translates into CASSTSGNQPQHF.

The chain carries TRBV7-9 and TRBJ2-1; 14 bases fit TRBD2. The CDR3 is 16 amino acids. Germline CDR1 is SEHNR and CDR2 is FQNEAQ (reference sequence). V was clipped by 5 bases and J by 5 bases; unmatched bases: 5. The CDR3 sequence is CASSPGTSGGDNEQFF. CDR3 nucleotide sequence: TGTGCCAGCAGCCCGGGGACTAGCGGGGGAGACAATGAGCAGTTCTTC. Together with reference TRBV7-9 and TRBJ2-1, the CDR3 gives the full variable domain: DTGVSQNPRHKITKRGQNVTFRCDPISEHNRLYWYRQTLGQGPEFLTYFQNEAQLEKSRLLSDRFSAERPKGSFSTLEIQRTEQGDSAMYLCASSPGTSGGDNEQFFGPGTRLTVL.

The chain is built from TRBV18 and TRBJ2-5, with D unclear. This CDR3 is built from 12 residues. Germline V CDR1 and CDR2: KGHSH, LQKENI. Trimming removed 0 bases from V and 3 bases from J, with 2 bases in between. The CDR3 nucleotides read TGTGCCAGCTCACCACCTAAAGAGACCCAGTACTTC. Its protein product is CASSPPKETQYF.

V is TRBV6-6 and J is TRBJ2-1, with 7 bases identical to TRBD2. J was trimmed by 3 bases and V by 7 bases; bases with no gene match: 12. Germline CDR1 MNHNY, CDR2 SVGAGI (reference sequence). This CDR3 contains 16 residues. CDR3: CASIAWASGSYNEQFF. In DNA, the CDR3 is TGTGCCAGCATCGCCTGGGCTAGCGGAAGCTACAATGAGCAGTTCTTC.

The V call is TRBV30, the J call TRBJ2-5; 7 bases line up with TRBD1. The CDR3 runs 12 residues. The V and J ends lost 2 bases and 5 bases, in that order; junction bases with no gene match: 2. The germline CDR1 and CDR2 sequences are GTSNPN and SVGIG (reference sequence). The CDR3, as DNA: TGTGCCTGGAGTAGGGGGCTTGAGACCCAGTACTTC. Its protein is CAWSRGLETQYF.

This chain joins TRBV15 and TRBJ1-5, with a tentative D call TRBD1 (5 bases). The V end lost 1 base, the J end lost 4 bases, and 11 bases lay between the germline ends. CDR3 size: 15 residues. Per germline, CDR1 LNHNV and CDR2 YYDKDF (reference sequence). CDR3 in DNA: TGTGCCACCAGCAGAGGGACTGGGGGGAATCAGCCCCAGCATTTT. Translating it yields CATSRGTGGNQPQHF.

The chain recombines TRBV30 with TRBJ2-2, with 12 bases lining up with TRBD2. V was clipped by 4 bases and J by 8 bases; unmatched bases: 11. CDR3 size: 16 residues. The germline gives CDR1 GTSNPN, CDR2 SVGIG (reference sequence). The CDR3 sequence is CAWNSGLAGQSGELFF. CDR3 nucleotide sequence: TGTGCCTGGAATTCTGGACTAGCGGGACAATCTGGGGAGCTGTTTTTT.

The J gene is TRBJ1-4, the V gene TRBV7-3; D gene ambiguous. The V and J ends lost 5 bases and 8 bases respectively, with 12 bases between them. CDR1 and CDR2 from the germline V gene are SGHTA and FQGTGA. This CDR3 is built from 13 residues. CDR3 amino acids: CASSPTPGEKLFF. The CDR3 DNA is TGTGCCAGCAGCCCGACCCCCGGGGAAAAACTGTTTTTT.